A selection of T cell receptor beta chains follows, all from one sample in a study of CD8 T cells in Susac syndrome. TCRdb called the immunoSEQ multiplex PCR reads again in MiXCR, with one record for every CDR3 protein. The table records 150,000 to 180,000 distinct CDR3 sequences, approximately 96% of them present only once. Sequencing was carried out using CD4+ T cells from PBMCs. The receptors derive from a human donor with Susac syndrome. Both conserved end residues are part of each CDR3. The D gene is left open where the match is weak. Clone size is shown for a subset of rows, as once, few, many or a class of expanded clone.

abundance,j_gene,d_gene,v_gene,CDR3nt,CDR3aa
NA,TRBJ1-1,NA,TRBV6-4,TGTGCCAGCAGAAGGGAAAGCTCGTTCGACACTGAAGCTTTCTTT,CASRRESSFDTEAFF
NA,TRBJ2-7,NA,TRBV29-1,TGCAGCGTTGGGTCTTCTGCGTACGAGCAGTACTTC,CSVGSSAYEQYF
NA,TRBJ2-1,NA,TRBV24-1,TGTGCCACCAGTGCGGCCGGGGGCCTTGGGAATGAGCAGTTCTTC,CATSAAGGLGNEQFF
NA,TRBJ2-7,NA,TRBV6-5,TGTGCCAGCAGTCCCCTGGGACGGTACTCCTACGAGCAGTACTTC,CASSPLGRYSYEQYF
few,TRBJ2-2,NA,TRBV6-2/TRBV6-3,TGTGCCAGCCACGGACAACATGATCGGGAGCTGTTTTTT,CASHGQHDRELFF
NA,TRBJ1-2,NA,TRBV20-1,TGCAGTGCTAGGCGCGGGGGGCGCCACTATGGCTACACCTTC,CSARRGGRHYGYTF
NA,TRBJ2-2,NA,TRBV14,TGTGCCAGCAGCCAAGTGAGACCAGCGAACACCGGGGAGCTGTTTTTT,CASSQVRPANTGELFF
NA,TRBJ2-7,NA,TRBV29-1,TGCAGCGTTGTAACCGGAACCTACGAGCAGTACTTC,CSVVTGTYEQYF
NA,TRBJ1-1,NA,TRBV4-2,TGTGCCAGCAGCCAAGATTCGGGACGGGTTTACACTGAAGCTTTCTTT,CASSQDSGRVYTEAFF
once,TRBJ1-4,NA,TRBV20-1,TGCAGTGCTAGTAGGGGGAATGAAAAACTGTTTTTT,CSASRGNEKLFF
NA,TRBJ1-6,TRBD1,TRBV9,TGTGCCAGCAGCGTGGCCTGGGACAGACATTCACCCCTCCACTTT,CASSVAWDRHSPLHF
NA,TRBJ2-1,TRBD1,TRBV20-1,TGCAGTGCTAGATCGCCCGCCGGACAGGGAAATTTCTTC,CSARSPAGQGNFF
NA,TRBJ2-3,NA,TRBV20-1,TGCAGTGCTAGCGGGGGCTCAGATACGCAGTATTTT,CSASGGSDTQYF
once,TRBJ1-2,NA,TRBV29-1,TGCAGCGTTGTCGGATTCAAAGGGGGCTACACCTTC,CSVVGFKGGYTF
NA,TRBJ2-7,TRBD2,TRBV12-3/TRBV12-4,TGTGCCAGCAGTACTAGCGGGGCGGCTAGGGAGCAGTACTTC,CASSTSGAAREQYF
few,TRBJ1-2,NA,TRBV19,TGTGCCAGTAGTATGGGGCAGAACTATGGCTACACCTTC,CASSMGQNYGYTF
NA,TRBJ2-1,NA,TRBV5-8,TGTGCCAGCTGGTGGGGACTTAGCTCCTACAATGAGCAGTTCTTC,CASWWGLSSYNEQFF
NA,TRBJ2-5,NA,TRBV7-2,TGTGCCAGCAGCTTAGCAGTAGACAGCCCCCAAGAGACCCAGTACTTC,CASSLAVDSPQETQYF
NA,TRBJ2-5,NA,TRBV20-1,TGCAGTGCTAGAGATGGCCCCCCAGAGACCCAGTACTTC,CSARDGPPETQYF
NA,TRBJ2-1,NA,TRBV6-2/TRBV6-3,TGTGCCAGCAGTTATGTGGCGAGCTCCTACAATGAGCAGTTCTTC,CASSYVASSYNEQFF
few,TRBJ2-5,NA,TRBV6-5,TGTGCCAGCAGTTACTCGAGGGAGACCCAGTACTTC,CASSYSRETQYF
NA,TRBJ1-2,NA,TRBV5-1,TGCGCCAGCAGCTTGGTAGGCAGCTATGGCTACACCTTC,CASSLVGSYGYTF
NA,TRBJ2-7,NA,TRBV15,TGTGCCACCAGCAGAGATCGCGGAAAGACGGACGAGCAGTACTTC,CATSRDRGKTDEQYF
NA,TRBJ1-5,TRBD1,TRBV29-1,TGCAGCGTAAGACAGGGAAGGAGTCAGCCCCAGCATTTT,CSVRQGRSQPQHF
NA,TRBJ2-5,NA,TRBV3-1,TGTGCCAGCAGCTTCACCCTTCAAGAGACCCAGTACTTC,CASSFTLQETQYF
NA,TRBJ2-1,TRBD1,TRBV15,TGTGCCACCAGCAGATGGGGGACAGGGGGCGGTGAGCAGTTCTTC,CATSRWGTGGGEQFF
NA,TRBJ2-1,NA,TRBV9,TGTGCCAGCAGCGTAGGAGGGGATTCCTACAATGAGCAGTTCTTC,CASSVGGDSYNEQFF
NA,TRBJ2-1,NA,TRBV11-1,TGTGCCAGCAGCTTGTGGGGGCCAATCAGGGAGCAGTTCTTC,CASSLWGPIREQFF
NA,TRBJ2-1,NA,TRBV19,TGTGCCAGTAGTATAGGGAAAAATGAGCAGTTCTTC,CASSIGKNEQFF
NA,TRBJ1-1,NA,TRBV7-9,TGTGCCAGCAGCTTATCACCTGACACTGAAGCTTTCTTT,CASSLSPDTEAFF
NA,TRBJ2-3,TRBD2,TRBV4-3,TGCGCCAGCAGCCAAGGAATCGGGGCTAGCGGGGTGGATACGCAGTATTTT,CASSQGIGASGVDTQYF
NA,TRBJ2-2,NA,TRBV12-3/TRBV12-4,TGTGCCAGCAGCCTTGACACGATCACCGGGGAGCTGTTTTTT,CASSLDTITGELFF
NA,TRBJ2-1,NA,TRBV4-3,TGCGCCAGCAGCCGGGGGGCCTGGGATGAGCAGTTCTTC,CASSRGAWDEQFF
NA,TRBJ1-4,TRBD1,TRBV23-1,TGCGCCAGCAGGATGAAACACAGGGGGAAATCGGCTAATGAAAAACTGTTTTTT,CASRMKHRGKSANEKLFF
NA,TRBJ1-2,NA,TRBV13,TGTGCCAGCAGCTTCGCGGACAGCGGTTACGGCTACACCTTC,CASSFADSGYGYTF
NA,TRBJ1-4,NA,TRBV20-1,TGCAGTGCCGCCGGGACCGAGAATGAAAAACTGTTTTTT,CSAAGTENEKLFF
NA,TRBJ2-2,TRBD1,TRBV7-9,TGTGCCAGCAGCAACCCGGGACAGCGGACCGGGGAGCTGTTTTTT,CASSNPGQRTGELFF
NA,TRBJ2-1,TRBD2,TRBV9,TGTGCCAGCAGCGTAGGCGCTGGGCTAGCGGGGGTCAATGAGCAGTTCTTC,CASSVGAGLAGVNEQFF
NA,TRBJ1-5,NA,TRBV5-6,TGTGCCAGCAGCTTGGCAGGGACTAGCAATCAGCCCCAGCATTTT,CASSLAGTSNQPQHF